This TCR beta chain stems from a study of OX40 agonist ivuxolimab in advanced cancers. About the research overall: Anti-PD-1, anti-PD-L1 or anti-CTLA-4 therapy given earlier was allowed, and around 40% had some. Whole-study results and caveats: Clonal expansion by week 6 occurred in CD4+ and CD8+ blood T cells (at 0.1 to 3.0 mg/kg).

Remarks on this clone: What it binds is unknown.

Assay used: immunoSEQ multiplex PCR; TCRdb lists only in-frame clones, some missing. Counted here are fewer than 85,000 clones, approximately 83% occurring once; the ten biggest clones make up approximately 0.73%. CDR1 LNHDA and CDR2 SQIVND come from the germline V gene (reference sequence). This CDR3 spans 15 amino acids. V lost 6 bases, J lost 2 bases, and 16 bases lay in between. The sequencing here drew on CD4+ or CD8+ T cells sorted from blood, taken in a trial of the OX40 agonist ivuxolimab. J is TRBJ1-2 and V is TRBV19; D possibly corresponds to TRBD1 (6 bases). The receptor comes from an adult with an advanced solid tumor such as melanoma, head and neck, liver or kidney cancer. The DNA for the CDR3 is TGTGCCAGTAGGGCCACAGGGAATGCAAACTATGGCTACACCTTC. This encodes CASRATGNANYGYTF.